The text below deals with one T cell receptor beta chain. TCRdb's copy holds only in-frame clones and misses some; the assay was immunoSEQ multiplex PCR. Of millions of clones listed, 90% to 95% are singletons. This sample is part of a study of shared clonotypes between healthy human individuals. The CDR3 has 16 residues. CDR1 ENHRY and CDR2 SYGVKD come from the germline V gene. Trimming pared 0 bases from V and 2 bases from J, leaving 11 bases between. The sample consisted of naive CD4+ T cells sorted from blood. This sample's subset: CD45RA+ positively selected. The V gene is TRBV10-3, the J gene TRBJ2-1; D tentatively fits TRBD1 or TRBD2 (5 bases each). This receptor was identified in a man between 18 and 35 years old in good health. The CDR3 reads CAISESGAGTYNEQFF. CDR3 nucleotides: TGTGCCATCAGTGAGTCCGGGGCAGGGACCTACAATGAGCAGTTCTTC.